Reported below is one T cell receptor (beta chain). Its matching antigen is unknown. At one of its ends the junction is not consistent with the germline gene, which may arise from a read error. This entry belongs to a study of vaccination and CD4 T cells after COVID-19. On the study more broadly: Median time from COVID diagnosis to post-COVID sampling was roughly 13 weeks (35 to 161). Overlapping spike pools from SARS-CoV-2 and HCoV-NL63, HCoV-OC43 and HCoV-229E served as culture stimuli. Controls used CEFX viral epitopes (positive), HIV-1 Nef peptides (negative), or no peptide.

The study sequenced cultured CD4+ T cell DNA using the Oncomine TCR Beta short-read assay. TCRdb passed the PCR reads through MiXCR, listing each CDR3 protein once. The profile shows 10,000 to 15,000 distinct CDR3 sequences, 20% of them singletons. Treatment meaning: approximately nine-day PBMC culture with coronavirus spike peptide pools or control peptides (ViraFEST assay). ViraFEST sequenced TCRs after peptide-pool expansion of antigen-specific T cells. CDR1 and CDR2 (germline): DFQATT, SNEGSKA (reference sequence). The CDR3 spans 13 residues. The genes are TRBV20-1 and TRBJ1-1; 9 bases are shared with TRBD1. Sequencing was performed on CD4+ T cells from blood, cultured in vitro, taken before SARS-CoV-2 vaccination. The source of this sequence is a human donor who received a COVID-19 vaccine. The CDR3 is CSARRDRETEVTF. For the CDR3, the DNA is TGCAGTGCCCGCCGGGACAGGGAGACGGAAGTCACGTTT.